This record looks at one T cell receptor beta chain sequence and its context. This clonotype has a handful of counts. Its antigen remains unidentified. No base quality information exists; no much larger clone differs at one position. The roughly 38 donors, aged roughly 6 to 95 years, were systemically healthy Caucasian individuals from Russia. Each donor gave around 9 milliliters of peripheral blood, collected into EDTA-treated Vacutainer tubes. Ficoll-Paque density-gradient centrifugation was used to isolate PBMCs, with at least 6 million per sample. Total RNA, at least 5 micrograms per sample, was extracted from PBMCs with Trizol reagent. For every donor, flow cytometry on a PBMC aliquot measured the percentage of naive CD45RAhigh/CD27high T cells. The sample originates from a study of blood T cells in healthy people across ages (dated by TCRdb to about 2015). Notes on the research overall: In model experiments, template switching captured roughly one uniquely barcoded TCR beta cDNA molecule for every two T cells. To track age-related changes in TCR beta repertoire diversity, the study relied on deep sequencing normalized with unique cDNA molecular identifiers. Four age groups were formed from the donors: young (average about 17 years), middle-aged (approximately 40), aged (roughly 59) and long-lived (around 82). To avoid experimental bias, donors of different ages were randomly spread across the sequencing lanes. The study analyzed two additional independent replicas of 1 million unique cDNA reads from the same blood draw for two donors, one aged 18 to 29 and one aged 80 or older. Study-level results and caveats: Conclusive comparison of naive and antigen-experienced compartments was prevented by the profiling of bulk unsorted PBMCs. Observed TCR beta diversity per million T cells fell roughly linearly with age, and a significant reduction was already apparent by age roughly 40. Total diversity estimates from one million sequenced T cells were considered lower bounds and underestimates. Compared with the aged group, more naive CD4+ T cells, fewer expanded clones and increased TCR diversity were shown by the long-lived group, suggesting age selection. There was a strong correlation between observed TCR beta diversity and the percentage of naive T cells measured by flow cytometry. Donor CMV infection status was unknown, potentially confounding age-related changes in expanded clonotypes.

The germline V gene supplies CDR1 SQVTM and CDR2 ANQGSEA. Including cysteine and phenylalanine, the CDR3 has 13 amino acids. Of the read, only the CDR3 DNA is kept; its 39 bases are in frame from base 1. V and J are trimmed by 5 bases and 8 bases, and the gene matches miss 8 bases of the junction. Receptor amplification or capture employed 5' RACE. TCRdb lists the instrument as Illumina HiSeq 2500. The second PCR ran for roughly 7 to 12 cycles and used a J-beta primer mix along with a sample-barcoded 5' primer. Each TCR beta cDNA molecule received a unique molecular identifier from a template-switch 5' adaptor carrying 12 random nucleotides. Each sample yielded at least 3 million CDR3-containing paired-end reads. First-strand cDNA synthesis was performed from all RNA using the Mint cDNA synthesis kit, with priming by a TRBC-specific oligonucleotide. Following uracil-DNA glycosylase treatment, all cDNA underwent a first 18-cycle PCR with the universal primers M1SS and BC2_uni_R. Concerning the study's data processing: Each sample was normalized by randomly selecting 1 million high-quality reads, each carrying a distinct molecular identifier. Instead of being binned into consensus sequences, reads with shared molecular identifiers were discarded. MiTCR, run with a Q25 quality threshold and the strictest error-elimination algorithm, handled CDR3 identification, clonotype clustering and error correction. A nonparametric unseen species model using Euler transformation provided a lower-bound estimate of total TCR beta diversity. TCRdb redid the processing of the public reads, applying fastp at Q25 and MiXCR, and retained in-frame beta chains. Under each unique CDR3 protein, matching rows form one entry showing the most common genes and DNA. TCRdb assigned the V and J calls; the authors' analysis was not used. In this sample the table shows approximately 770,000 distinct CDR3 sequences, 58% of which occur a single time. Of the sample, 22% is held by the ten largest clones.

The chain is encoded by TRBV29-1 joined to TRBJ2-3, with TRBD2 matching 9 junction bases. The sequenced sample consisted of blood. This TCR was sampled from a man younger than 40 in good health. The CDR3 sequence is CSVPGLASFTQYF. DNA sequence: TGCAGCGTTCCGGGACTAGCTTCCTTTACGCAGTATTTT.